A single sample is the source of the 21 T cell receptor beta chains below, sequenced in a study of blood T cell repertoires in COVID-19. Method: immunoSEQ multiplex PCR; TCRdb's copy keeps in-frame clones and lacks some. Here the sample spans roughly 190,000 clones, about four fifths being singletons. The sequenced sample consisted of PBMCs or T cells enriched from blood (not recorded which). Receptors were obtained from a woman aged 25-40 years who had been exposed to COVID-19.

The chain has TRBV3-1 (or the pseudogene TRBV3-2) and TRBJ2-6; tentatively, D is TRBD2 (6 bases). V was shortened by 2 bases and J by 8 bases, with 10 bases between the two germline ends. Per the germline V gene, CDR1 is LGHDT and CDR2 is YNNKEL (reference sequence). This CDR3 spans 14 amino acids. This CDR3 is CASSQNGGSNVLTF. The CDR3 nucleotides are TGTGCCAGCAGCCAAAATGGGGGGTCCAACGTCCTGACTTTC.

The V call is TRBV3-1 (or the pseudogene TRBV3-2), the J call TRBJ2-3, with a weak D call TRBD1 (6 bases). V was shortened by 4 bases and J by 1 base, with 9 bases between the two germline ends. The CDR3 has 14 residues. The V gene's germline CDR1 is LGHDT and CDR2 YNNKEL (reference sequence). The CDR3 coding sequence is TGTGCCAGCAGCCCATACAGGGGCACAGATACGCAGTATTTT. The encoded protein is CASSPYRGTDTQYF.

The CDR3: CASSLRLGADTQYF. The CDR3 DNA reads as TGTGCCAGCAGCTTAAGGCTCGGGGCAGATACGCAGTATTTT. This chain links TRBV7-2 with TRBJ2-3, with TRBD2 as a possible D gene (5 bases). The CDR3 totals 14 residues. Germline values: CDR1 SGHTA, CDR2 FQGNSA. The V end was cut by 2 bases, the J end by 4 bases, with 10 bases between.

The chain recombines TRBV5-1 with TRBJ2-7; 8 nucleotides agree with TRBD1. The trim removed 0 bases at V and 3 bases at J, leaving 11 bases unmatched. This CDR3 spans 17 amino acids. Germline V gives CDR1 SGHRS, CDR2 YFSETQ. The CDR3 loop reads CASSLVEGRQGNYEQYF. The CDR3 coding sequence is TGCGCCAGCAGCTTGGTAGAGGGTCGACAGGGGAACTACGAGCAGTACTTC.

V and J are TRBV10-3 and TRBJ1-2, with 7 bases that match TRBD1. This CDR3 has 15 residues. Germline V lookup: CDR1 ENHRY, CDR2 SYGVKD. V lost 5 bases to trimming and J lost 3 bases; unmatched junction nucleotides: 9. This CDR3 reads CAISPGQLGDYGYTF. The CDR3 DNA reads TGTGCCATCAGTCCGGGACAGTTAGGGGACTATGGCTACACCTTC.

The rearrangement joins TRBV3-1 (or the pseudogene TRBV3-2) to TRBJ2-3, with D possibly TRBD1 on 6 matching bases. The CDR3 has 18 residues. Per germline, CDR1 LGHDT and CDR2 YNNKEL (reference sequence). The V end was cut by 4 bases, the J end by 2 bases, with 22 bases between. The CDR3 sequence is CASSPSEYRGTNTDTQYF. CDR3 coding DNA: TGTGCCAGCAGCCCGAGCGAGTATAGGGGGACGAACACAGATACGCAGTATTTT.

The chain combines TRBV7-9 with TRBJ2-1, with 8 bases identical to TRBD1. The CDR3 totals 17 residues. Germline V CDR1 and CDR2: SEHNR, FQNEAQ (reference sequence). After removal of 7 bases from V and 1 base from J, the junction contained 12 bases not matched to a gene. The CDR3 nucleotides are TGTGCCAGCACCAACACCATGACAGGGGTGTCCTACAATGAGCAGTTCTTC. This codes for CASTNTMTGVSYNEQFF.

The chain combines TRBV7-9 with TRBJ1-5; perhaps TRBD1 as D (6 bases). The CDR3 covers 15 residues. Looked up from germline, CDR1 is SEHNR and CDR2 is FQNEAQ (reference sequence). V lost 5 bases and J lost 0, with 11 bases in between. This CDR3 reads CASSPQGNSNQPQHF. DNA of the CDR3: TGTGCCAGCAGCCCTCAGGGGAATAGCAATCAGCCCCAGCATTTT.

In this sample, this clone turned up once. This chain joins TRBV18 and TRBJ1-2; 8 bases agree with TRBD1. CDR1 is KGHSH and CDR2 is LQKENI in the germline V gene. This CDR3 has 13 residues. Losses at the gene ends were 3 bases for V and 5 bases for J; bases not matched to a gene: 2. The CDR3 loop reads CASSPGTGYGYTF. Here the CDR3 DNA reads TGTGCCAGCTCACCCGGGACAGGTTATGGCTACACCTTC.

Notes on this clone: The sample has other DNA sequences that encode this CDR3 too. The V gene is TRBV18, the J gene TRBJ1-2, with TRBD1 matching 7 bases. Germline lookup yields CDR1 KGHSH and CDR2 LQKENI. The V segment lost 3 bases and the J segment 2 bases; nucleotides outside the gene matches: 6. This CDR3 has 15 amino acids. Here the CDR3 reads CASSPPTGTNYGYTF. The CDR3 bases are TGTGCCAGCTCACCTCCGACAGGGACAAACTATGGCTACACCTTC.

The rearrangement uses TRBV12-3 or TRBV12-4 and TRBJ2-1, with 12 bases aligning to TRBD2. J lost 12 bases, V lost 6 bases, and 3 bases had no gene match. CDR3 length: 12 amino acids. For the CDR3, the DNA is TGTGCCAGCAGGGGGACTAGCGGGCGGCAGTTCTTC. Translated, it gives CASRGTSGRQFF.

This clone has a single count. The V call is TRBV12-3 or TRBV12-4, the J call TRBJ2-4; tentative D call: TRBD1 (5 bases). This CDR3 has 13 residues. V shed 6 bases and J shed 9 bases, with 15 bases lying between them. This chain's CDR3 is CASSRQNQGIQYF. In DNA form, the CDR3 reads TGTGCCAGCAGCCGACAGAATCAGGGCATTCAGTACTTC.

The chain employs TRBV19 and TRBJ1-6, with D possibly matching TRBD1 (6 bases). V was clipped by 6 bases and J by 0 bases, with 33 bases between them. Germline V gives CDR1 LNHDA, CDR2 SQIVND (reference sequence). This CDR3 has 23 amino acids. The CDR3 protein is CASRSNLGALTTGQSSYNSPLHF. The CDR3 DNA reads TGTGCCAGTAGATCAAACCTTGGGGCCCTAACGACAGGCCAAAGCTCCTATAATTCACCCCTCCACTTT.

The chain couples TRBV29-1 to TRBJ2-1, with 11 nucleotides matching TRBD1. This CDR3 comprises 15 residues. Germline loops: CDR1 SQVTM, CDR2 ANQGSEA. With V trimmed by 4 bases and J by 2 bases, 4 bases remained unmatched. Here the CDR3 DNA reads TGCAGCGTTGGGGACAGGGGGATCGCCTACAATGAGCAGTTCTTC. This gives the protein CSVGDRGIAYNEQFF.

The genes are TRBV5-1 and TRBJ1-2, with D possibly TRBD1 on 5 matching bases. Trimming took off 1 base at V and 7 bases at J, with 14 bases between the two ends. The germline V gene has CDR1 SGHRS and CDR2 YFSETQ. This CDR3 contains 14 residues. The CDR3 loop is CASSLRIWGGGYTF. CDR3 nucleotides: TGCGCCAGCAGCTTGAGGATCTGGGGGGGTGGCTACACCTTC. Based on the CDR3 plus reference TRBV5-1 and TRBJ1-2, the full variable domain is KAGVTQTPRYLIKTRGQQVTLSCSPISGHRSVSWYQQTPGQGLQFLFEYFSETQRNKGNFPGRFSGRQFSNSRSEMNVSTLELGDSALYLCASSLRIWGGGYTFGSGTRLTVV.

This chain links TRBV27 with TRBJ2-3; perhaps TRBD2 as D (5 bases). The V end lost 6 bases, the J end lost 0 bases, and 7 bases lay between the germline ends. Germline V gives CDR1 MNHEY, CDR2 SMNVEV (reference sequence). This CDR3 has 13 residues. CDR3 region: CASRPGSTDTQYF. CDR3 coding DNA: TGTGCCAGCAGACCGGGGAGCACAGATACGCAGTATTTT.

The J gene is TRBJ2-2, the V gene TRBV5-1, with 10 positions matching TRBD1. This CDR3 has 17 amino acids. Germline V gives CDR1 SGHRS, CDR2 YFSETQ. Trimming at V came to 0 bases and at J to 5 bases, leaving 7 bases not matched to a gene. CDR3 DNA sequence: TGCGCCAGCAGCTTGGTGGGACAGGGGCTAGGAACCGGGGAGCTGTTTTTT. It specifies CASSLVGQGLGTGELFF.

The chain carries TRBV6-5 and TRBJ1-2, with 7 bases aligning to TRBD1. Germline assignment: CDR1 MNHEY and CDR2 SVGAGI. V was clipped by 0 bases and J by 3 bases; unmatched bases: 7. The CDR3 is 16 residues long. Here the CDR3 DNA reads TGTGCCAGCAGTTACTCCCTGACAGGGTCGGACTATGGCTACACCTTC. This codes for CASSYSLTGSDYGYTF.

V gene TRBV6-5 combines with J gene TRBJ2-7; D is ambiguous. Germline V CDR1 and CDR2: MNHEY, SVGAGI. The CDR3 covers 15 residues. The V and J ends lost 5 bases and 2 bases respectively, with 16 bases between them. The CDR3 sequence: CASSNPSVSAYEQYF. In nucleotides, the CDR3 is TGTGCCAGCAGTAACCCCTCCGTATCAGCCTACGAGCAGTACTTC.

The chain has TRBV3-1 (or the pseudogene TRBV3-2) and TRBJ1-2; unclear D gene. The germline V gene encodes CDR1 LGHDT and CDR2 YNNKEL (reference sequence). Trimming pared 1 base from V and 0 bases from J, leaving 12 bases between. This CDR3 has 16 amino acids. The CDR3 spells CASSQVSWRANYGYTF. The CDR3 DNA reads TGTGCCAGCAGCCAAGTTTCGTGGAGGGCTAACTATGGCTACACCTTC.

The chain recombines TRBV6-5 with TRBJ1-4; 8 nucleotides agree with TRBD1. Germline V gene data show CDR1 as MNHEY and CDR2 as SVGAGI. CDR3 length: 15 residues. The junction had 10 bases not matched to a gene; V was cut back by 6 bases and J by 7 bases. The CDR3 spells CASSRQGRGGEKLFF. CDR3 nucleotides: TGTGCCAGCAGCCGACAGGGGCGGGGAGGTGAAAAACTGTTTTTT.